This TCR beta chain came from a study of CD8+ T cells in alopecia areata. Germline V gene data show CDR1 as MDHEN and CDR2 as SYDVKM. V shed 5 bases, J shed 1 base, and the junction held 12 bases outside the gene matches. The CDR3 sequence is 18 residues long. A note on this clone: Its specificity is unknown.

The treatment was: oral pan-JAK inhibitor, 5-10 mg twice daily. The study team obtained lesional scalp punch biopsies and peripheral blood from alopecia areata patients. RNA was extracted and reverse transcribed into cDNA as the sequencing template. Produced via immunoSEQ multiplex PCR; TCRdb's table is partial and in-frame only. The repertoire holds 75,000 to 100,000 clones, just over 70% seen once, with approximately 15% in the top ten. Study-wide findings and caveats: Administration of tofacitinib significantly diminished scalp clonality and expanded CD8+ clones within the top 100. Alopecia totalis/universalis scalp especially showed more expanded CD8+ clones than normal scalp. Because of a solitary nonresponder, the connection of baseline CD8+ expansion to response stays uncertain.

The sequence was obtained from a human donor with alopecia areata. The chain recombines TRBV28 with TRBJ2-1; 9 bases are a match to TRBD2. The material was CD8+ T cells sorted from blood, obtained at week 44, from a patient treated with tofacitinib. Here the CDR3 reads CASSPVMRGGSSYNEQFF. The DNA of the CDR3 is TGTGCCAGCAGTCCCGTTATGCGGGGGGGATCTTCCTACAATGAGCAGTTCTTC.